The rows below give T cell receptor beta chains drawn from one sample of a study of spatial heterogeneity in lung cancer. TCRdb processed the 5' RACE reads anew with MiXCR; each CDR3 protein has one entry. The table has tens of thousands of distinct CDR3 sequences, 6.5% to 9% seen once. Sequenced material: PBMCs, taken at surgery. The receptor source for this set is a male donor with early-stage non-small cell lung cancer. The CDR3 runs from the conserved cysteine through the conserved F or W. The D gene is left open where the match is weak. Size is stated for part of the rows, as once, few or many counts, or as a class when the clone is expanded.

size,V,D,J,DNA,CDR3
few,TRBV4-1,TRBD1,TRBJ1-5,TGCGCCAGCAGCCGTGGGGACAGGGGAAATCAGCCCCAGCATTTT,CASSRGDRGNQPQHF
many,TRBV3-1,.,TRBJ2-3,TGTGCCAGCAGCCAAGATCGGGCTTGGACGTATTTT,CASSQDRAWTYF
few,TRBV20-1,.,TRBJ2-7,TGCAGTGCTAGAGATCGCGGGGACTTCCTCTACGAGCAGTACTTC,CSARDRGDFLYEQYF
many,TRBV7-6,TRBD2,TRBJ2-3,TGTGCCAGCAGCTCCCGGACTAGCGGGAGGTACACAGATACGCAGTATTTT,CASSSRTSGRYTDTQYF
few,TRBV20-1,.,TRBJ2-2,TGCAGTGCTAGTTATAGGGTCGGGGAGCTGTTTTTT,CSASYRVGELFF
many,TRBV15,TRBD1,TRBJ1-1,TGTGCCACCAGCAGAGAGAGGGGGCGAGGGAACACTGAAGCTTTCTTT,CATSRERGRGNTEAFF
.,TRBV7-2,.,TRBJ2-1,TGTGCCAGCAGCTTAGCGCCCGACTATAGTTATGAGCAGTTCTTC,CASSLAPDYSYEQFF
many,TRBV12-3/TRBV12-4,.,TRBJ2-5,TGTGCCAGCAGTTTATGGGGAGAAGAGACCCAGTACTTC,CASSLWGEETQYF
many,TRBV6-5,TRBD1,TRBJ1-4,TGTGCCAGCAGTTCAGGGGGGTCAACTAATGAAAAACTGTTTTTT,CASSSGGSTNEKLFF
many,TRBV11-2,.,TRBJ2-1,TGTGCCAGCAGCTTATTCTCGCGGTATGATGAGCAGTTCTTC,CASSLFSRYDEQFF
many,TRBV9,TRBD2,TRBJ2-7,TGTGCCAGCAGCGTAAGCAGCGGGGGGGTCTTCTCCGAGCAGTACTTC,CASSVSSGGVFSEQYF
few,TRBV6-5,.,TRBJ2-3,TGTGCCAGCAGACGCCGTGGGGGGCACACAGATACGCAGTATTTT,CASRRRGGHTDTQYF
few,TRBV20-1,.,TRBJ2-1,TGCAGTGCTAATTGGCTAGCGAGATCGAGCTCCTACAATGAGCAGTTCTTC,CSANWLARSSSYNEQFF
many,TRBV5-1,.,TRBJ2-1,TGCGCCAGCAGCTTGGGCGGGGACTCCTACAATGAGCAGTTCTTC,CASSLGGDSYNEQFF
many,TRBV3-1,TRBD2,TRBJ2-5,TGTGCCAGCAGCCAATCCCTAGCGGGAGGCCAAGAGACCCAGTACTTC,CASSQSLAGGQETQYF
many,TRBV2,TRBD2,TRBJ2-1,TGTGCCAGCAGTGGAGACGGTCTAGCGGGAGCTGAGCAGTTCTTC,CASSGDGLAGAEQFF
few,TRBV5-1,.,TRBJ1-4,TGCGCCAGCAGCTTGGGGACAGACTACCTGAAGGCTGAAAAACTGTTTTTT,CASSLGTDYLKAEKLFF
.,TRBV7-8,.,TRBJ2-5,TGTGCCAGCAGCTTAGACAGGATGAGGACCCATGAGACCCAGTACTTC,CASSLDRMRTHETQYF
.,TRBV11-1,TRBD2,TRBJ2-5,TGTGCCAGCAGCTTACAGCGGGGGGCCGAGACCCAGTACTTC,CASSLQRGAETQYF
many,TRBV18,TRBD1,TRBJ2-3,TGTGCCAGCTCACAATCGACAGGGGGCGCATCAGATACGCAGTATTTT,CASSQSTGGASDTQYF
many,TRBV11-2,TRBD1,TRBJ2-7,TGTGCCAGCAGCTTAGCAAACAGGGGAACACACGAGCAGTACTTC,CASSLANRGTHEQYF
many,TRBV29-1,TRBD1,TRBJ1-2,TGCAGCGTTGATCTCTTGGTGGGGGACAGGTTCGGCTATGGCTACACCTTC,CSVDLLVGDRFGYGYTF
many,TRBV12-3/TRBV12-4,.,TRBJ1-1,TGTGCCAGCAGTTTCTGGGACCAGGGTAGAGCTTTCTTT,CASSFWDQGRAFF
few,TRBV6-5,TRBD2,TRBJ2-2,TGTGCCAGCAAACTCAACTCGGCTAGCGGGTTACCCGGGGAGCTGTTTTTT,CASKLNSASGLPGELFF
many,TRBV11-2,.,TRBJ2-5,TGTGCCAGCAGCCGAGGACAGTTACAAGAGACCCAGTACTTC,CASSRGQLQETQYF
many,TRBV5-1,.,TRBJ1-2,TGCGCCAGCAGCGAGACGGGTAGGATCTTTGATGGCTACACCTTC,CASSETGRIFDGYTF
.,TRBV3-1,TRBD1,TRBJ1-2,TGTGCCAGCAGCCGACAAAGGACAGGGGTCGGTTACACCTTC,CASSRQRTGVGYTF
many,TRBV18,.,TRBJ2-3,TGTGCCAGCTCACCTGGGGTGGCAGATACGCAGTATTTT,CASSPGVADTQYF
few,TRBV20-1,.,TRBJ2-3,TGCAGTGCTAGAGGGGGTGGCAGGGGTTCGCTTACGCAGTATTTT,CSARGGGRGSLTQYF
many,TRBV20-1,.,TRBJ2-3,TGCAGTGCTGGACTCGAGCGGGGCACAGATACGCAGTATTTT,CSAGLERGTDTQYF
.,TRBV20-1,TRBD2,TRBJ2-7,TGCAGTGCTACGCAAGGACTAGCGCGAGAGCAGTACTTC,CSATQGLAREQYF
.,TRBV4-3,.,TRBJ2-1,TGCGCCAGCAGCCAAGATGCCCCCCCCGCTGAGCAGTTCTTC,CASSQDAPPAEQFF
many,TRBV6-5,.,TRBJ1-1,TGTGCCAGCAGTTACTCGGACGGGGAAGCTTTCTTT,CASSYSDGEAFF
few,TRBV5-1,.,TRBJ2-1,TGCGCCAGCAGCCTGGGAGCACCCTCCTACAATGAGCAGTTCTTC,CASSLGAPSYNEQFF
many,TRBV20-1,.,TRBJ2-3,TGCAGTGCTAGAGCCCCGAGAAGTCCCCACACAGATACGCAGTATTTT,CSARAPRSPHTDTQYF
many,TRBV6-5,.,TRBJ2-2,TGTGCCAGCAGCCCCGGGAACACCGGGGAGCTGTTTTTT,CASSPGNTGELFF
few,TRBV6-5,TRBD1,TRBJ1-1,TGTGCCAGCAGTTCCCTGGACAGGGGGGATGAAGCTTTCTTT,CASSSLDRGDEAFF
.,TRBV6-2/TRBV6-3,.,TRBJ1-2,TGTGCCAGCAGACCTTGGACAGATCCCTATGGCTACACCTTC,CASRPWTDPYGYTF
.,TRBV20-1,TRBD1,TRBJ1-2,TGCAGTGCTAGAGCCTCCGGGACAGGGGGCGGGGGCTACACCTTC,CSARASGTGGGGYTF
many,TRBV20-1,.,TRBJ2-2,TGCAGTGCTAGAAGGACGGGAGTGACCACCGGGGAGCTGTTTTTT,CSARRTGVTTGELFF
many,TRBV12-3/TRBV12-4,.,TRBJ1-1,TGTGCCAGCAGTCCCCCCAGGGGTATCAACACTGAAGCTTTCTTT,CASSPPRGINTEAFF
.,TRBV7-2,TRBD1,TRBJ2-1,TGTGCCAGCAGCCTCCAGACCGACAGGGGTAATGAGCAGTTCTTC,CASSLQTDRGNEQFF
many,TRBV11-2,.,TRBJ2-1,TGTGCCAGCAGCTTATCTGGTCAGTATTACAATGAGCAGTTCTTC,CASSLSGQYYNEQFF
many,TRBV5-1,.,TRBJ2-5,TGCGCCAGCAGCTTGCAGGCAGAGACCCAGTACTTC,CASSLQAETQYF
.,TRBV29-1,.,TRBJ2-2,TGCAGCGCCCAGGTCACATCCAACACCGGGGAGCTGTTTTTT,CSAQVTSNTGELFF